One sample yielded the 4 T cell receptor beta chains listed below, sequenced in a study of human versus mouse CDR3 diversity and MHC coevolution. The method was immunoSEQ multiplex PCR; TCRdb's version includes in-frame clones alone and lacks a portion of them. The profile shows about 60,000 clones, around 94% of them singletons. Material for sequencing was naive CD4+ T cells from blood. Subset indicated: CD45RO-negative CD62L-positive naive CD4 T cells. The receptors derive from a person aged 55 to 69 in good health.

The chain is built from TRBV27 and TRBJ1-1; 8 nucleotides align to TRBD1. This CDR3 is built from 12 residues. Looked up from germline, CDR1 is MNHEY and CDR2 is SMNVEV (reference sequence). After removal of 5 bases from V and 11 bases from J, the junction contained 7 bases not matched to a gene. CDR3 region: CASSPPDREAFF. The CDR3 nucleotides are TGTGCCAGCAGTCCCCCGGACAGGGAGGCTTTCTTT.

A note on this clone: Its ends do not fully match the called genes, so a read error is possible. This chain uses TRBV30 with TRBJ2-3; 10 nucleotides agree with TRBD2. Germline CDR1 is GTSNPN and CDR2 is SVGIG (reference sequence). The CDR3 has 14 residues. The CDR3 DNA follows: TGTGCCGGGAGCGGGAGGGCCCTAGTAGATACGCAGTATTTT. It codes for CAGSGRALVDTQYF. The full variable domain, completed using reference TRBV30 and TRBJ2-3, is SQTIHQWPATLVQPVGSPLSLECTVEGTSNPNLYWYRQAAGRGLQLLFYSVGIGQISSEVPQNLSASRPQDRQFILSSKKLLLSDSGFYLCAGSGRALVDTQYFGPGTRLTVL.

The V gene is TRBV10-2, the J gene TRBJ2-4; 9 bases match TRBD1. Germline trimming cut 6 bases from V and 0 bases from J; bases unmatched to any gene: 6. The CDR3 is 16 residues long. Germline loops: CDR1 WSHSY, CDR2 SAAADI. This CDR3 is CASSYTGGQAKNIQYF. For the CDR3, the DNA is TGCGCCAGCAGCTACACAGGGGGCCAAGCCAAAAACATTCAGTACTTC.

The V and J genes are TRBV6-6 and TRBJ2-5; D may be TRBD1 (6 bases). The assigned J gene may be wrong: the sequence end matches TRBJ2-7 better. The CDR3 extends over 14 amino acids. Per the germline V gene, CDR1 is MNHNY and CDR2 is SVGAGI (reference sequence). In nucleotides, the CDR3 is TGTGCCAGCAGGGACAGCCGGACGCTTTACGAGCAGTACTTC. As protein: CASRDSRTLYEQYF.